What follows are 5 T cell receptor beta chains derived from one specimen sequenced in a study of T cells in Graves' hyperthyroidism and ophthalmopathy. Amplified regions were TCR beta CDR3 sequences from RNA transcripts. RT-PCR in the first round (using the HTBI primer set) targeted the TCR CDR3. MiXCR, applied by TCRdb to the multiplex PCR reads, yields one record per CDR3 protein. Counted here are hundreds of thousands of distinct CDR3 sequences, over 15% occurring once; the ten biggest clones make up 15% to 20%. Material: blood. The receptors derive from a young woman with Graves' hyperthyroidism.

This rearrangement joins TRBV28 to TRBJ1-4; D is perhaps TRBD1 (5 bases). The germline V gene encodes CDR1 MDHEN and CDR2 SYDVKM. Trimming stripped 5 bases from V and 3 bases from J, with 10 bases between. This CDR3 region has 14 residues. CDR3 bases: TGTGCCAGCAGTAGAGGGGCAGCTAATGAAAAACTGTTTTTT. Encoded protein: CASSRGAANEKLFF.

Worth noting for this clonotype: With a much larger clone just one base away, this may be a read error. The chain has TRBV20-1 and TRBJ1-5, with a weak D call TRBD1 (5 bases). Germline V gene sequence: CDR1 DFQATT, CDR2 SNEGSKA (reference sequence). The CDR3 extends over 17 amino acids. The CDR3 here is CSARVGPGGRINQPQRF. The CDR3 DNA sequence: TGCAGTGCTAGAGTGGGACCCGGCGGACGGATCAATCAGCCCCAGCGTTTT.

This clonotype occurred a few times. V and J are TRBV7-9 and TRBJ2-1, with TRBD2 matching over 14 bases. The CDR3 totals 15 residues. Germline lookup yields CDR1 SEHNR and CDR2 FQNEAQ (reference sequence). With V trimmed by 5 bases and J by 9 bases, 6 bases remained unmatched. The CDR3 DNA sequence: TGTGCCAGCAGCCAGACTAGCGGGGGGGCACCTGAGCAGTTCTTC. It encodes CASSQTSGGAPEQFF.

This clonotype showed up just a few times. The J gene is TRBJ1-4, the V gene TRBV6-1; TRBD1 aligns across 7 bases. V lost 5 bases and J lost 8; bases outside the gene matches: 5. The germline CDR1 and CDR2 sequences are MNHNS and SASEGT. CDR3 length equals 13 residues. CDR3 DNA sequence: TGTGCCAGCAGTTCAGGGGGGGAGGAAAAACTGTTTTTT. Amino acids: CASSSGGEEKLFF.

The J gene is TRBJ2-2, the V gene TRBV29-1; D is possibly TRBD1 (5 bases). V was shortened by 0 bases and J by 1 base, with 9 bases between the two germline ends. From germline, CDR1 is SQVTM and CDR2 ANQGSEA. This CDR3 contains 15 residues. CDR3 bases: TGCAGCGTTGAAGACAGGGTGAGGAACACCGGGGAGCTGTTTTTT. Translated, it gives CSVEDRVRNTGELFF.